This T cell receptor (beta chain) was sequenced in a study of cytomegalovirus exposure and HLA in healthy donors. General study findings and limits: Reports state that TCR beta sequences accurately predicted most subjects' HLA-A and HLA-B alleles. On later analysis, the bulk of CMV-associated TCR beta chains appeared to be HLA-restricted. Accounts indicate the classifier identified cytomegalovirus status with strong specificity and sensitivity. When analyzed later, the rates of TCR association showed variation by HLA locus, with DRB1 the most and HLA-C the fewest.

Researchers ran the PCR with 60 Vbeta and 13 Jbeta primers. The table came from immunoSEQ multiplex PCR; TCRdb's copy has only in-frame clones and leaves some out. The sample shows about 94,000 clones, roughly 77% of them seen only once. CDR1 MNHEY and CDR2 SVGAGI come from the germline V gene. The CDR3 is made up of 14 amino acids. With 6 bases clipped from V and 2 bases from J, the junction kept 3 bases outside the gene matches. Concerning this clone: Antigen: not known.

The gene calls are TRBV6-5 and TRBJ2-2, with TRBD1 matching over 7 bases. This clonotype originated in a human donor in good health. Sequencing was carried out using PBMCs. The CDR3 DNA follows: TGTGCCAGCAGGGGACAGCTAAACACCGGGGAGCTGTTTTTT. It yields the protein CASRGQLNTGELFF.